A selection of T cell receptor beta chains follows, all from one sample in a study of T cells in Graves' hyperthyroidism and ophthalmopathy. TCRdb passed the multiplex PCR reads through MiXCR, listing each CDR3 protein once. The sample carries approximately 400,000 distinct CDR3 sequences, 15% to 19% recorded once. Sequencing used blood. The receptors derive from a woman younger than 30 with Graves' hyperthyroidism that later progressed to Graves' ophthalmopathy. CDR3s include the opening cysteine and the closing phenylalanine or tryptophan. Each record gives: clone size, V gene, D gene, CDR3 length, J gene, CDR3 protein, CDR3 DNA. D genes are given only for firm matches. The size entry is marked missing in some rows and otherwise reads once, few, many or a size class.

size: .
V: TRBV5-6
D: TRBD2
length: 15
J: TRBJ2-5
CDR3: CASSLATSGAETQYF
DNA: TGTGCCAGCAGCTTGGCGACTAGCGGGGCGGAGACCCAGTACTTC

size: .
V: TRBV27
D: .
length: 13
J: TRBJ2-1
CDR3: CATALRNYNEQFF
DNA: TGTGCCACCGCCCTTCGGAACTACAATGAGCAGTTCTTC

size: many
V: TRBV28
D: .
length: 12
J: TRBJ2-7
CDR3: CASSLDIYEQYF
DNA: TGTGCCAGCAGTTTGGACATCTACGAGCAGTACTTC

size: .
V: TRBV6-1
D: .
length: 15
J: TRBJ1-1
CDR3: CASSLSLRRDTEAFF
DNA: TGTGCCAGCAGTTTATCCCTTCGGAGGGACACTGAAGCTTTCTTT

size: .
V: TRBV13
D: .
length: 17
J: TRBJ2-1
CDR3: CASSPPHKGGGKGEQFF
DNA: TGTGCCAGCAGCCCTCCCCATAAAGGGGGAGGGAAGGGTGAGCAGTTCTTC

size: .
V: TRBV10-3
D: .
length: 13
J: TRBJ2-1
CDR3: CAISASREREQFF
DNA: TGTGCCATCAGTGCTTCCAGGGAGCGGGAGCAGTTCTTC

size: .
V: TRBV4-2
D: .
length: 14
J: TRBJ2-5
CDR3: CASSQVGNQETQYF
DNA: TGTGCCAGCAGCCAAGTGGGAAACCAAGAGACCCAGTACTTC

size: many
V: TRBV2
D: TRBD1
length: 14
J: TRBJ2-7
CDR3: CASRGQIEPYEQYF
DNA: TGTGCCAGCAGGGGACAGATTGAACCCTACGAGCAGTACTTC

size: .
V: TRBV4-1
D: TRBD1
length: 16
J: TRBJ2-2
CDR3: CASSQFRGQGAGELFF
DNA: TGCGCCAGCAGCCAGTTCCGGGGACAGGGGGCCGGGGAGCTGTTTTTT

size: .
V: TRBV15
D: TRBD1
length: 14
J: TRBJ2-7
CDR3: CATSKGQGPYEQYF
DNA: TGTGCCACCAGCAAGGGACAGGGGCCCTACGAGCAGTACTTC

size: few
V: TRBV5-5
D: .
length: 17
J: TRBJ1-5
CDR3: CASSLGWAGGFNQPQHF
DNA: TGTGCCAGCAGCTTGGGCTGGGCGGGGGGTTTCAATCAGCCCCAGCATTTT

size: .
V: TRBV28
D: TRBD1
length: 14
J: TRBJ2-7
CDR3: CASSPGTGRTEQYF
DNA: TGTGCCAGCAGTCCAGGGACAGGACGTACAGAGCAGTACTTC

size: .
V: TRBV29-1
D: .
length: 12
J: TRBJ2-1
CDR3: CSIEELYNEQFF
DNA: TGCAGCATTGAAGAATTATACAATGAGCAGTTCTTC

size: many
V: TRBV28
D: TRBD1
length: 16
J: TRBJ2-5
CDR3: CASSLVRTGGGETQYF
DNA: TGTGCCAGCAGTTTAGTTAGGACAGGGGGCGGAGAGACCCAGTACTTC

size: many
V: TRBV6-1
D: TRBD1
length: 13
J: TRBJ2-1
CDR3: CASSRTGDNEQFF
DNA: TGTGCCAGCAGCAGGACAGGGGACAATGAGCAGTTCTTC

size: many
V: TRBV28
D: .
length: 14
J: TRBJ2-5
CDR3: CASSLGLIQETQYF
DNA: TGTGCCAGCAGTCTCGGACTAATCCAAGAGACCCAGTACTTC

size: many
V: TRBV15
D: .
length: 17
J: TRBJ2-2
CDR3: CATSRVEGPSLAGELFF
DNA: TGTGCCACCAGCAGAGTAGAGGGACCGAGTCTCGCCGGGGAGCTGTTTTTT

size: many
V: TRBV27
D: .
length: 13
J: TRBJ1-1
CDR3: CASSSVRATEAFF
DNA: TGTGCCAGCAGCTCCGTTAGGGCCACTGAAGCTTTCTTT

size: many
V: TRBV11-1
D: TRBD1
length: 14
J: TRBJ1-1
CDR3: CASSADREWTEAFF
DNA: TGTGCCAGCAGCGCGGACAGGGAGTGGACTGAAGCTTTCTTT

size: many
V: TRBV12-3/TRBV12-4
D: TRBD2
length: 14
J: TRBJ2-1
CDR3: CASSLRLAGPEQFF
DNA: TGTGCCAGCAGTTTAAGACTAGCGGGACCTGAGCAGTTCTTC

size: few
V: TRBV9
D: .
length: 16
J: TRBJ2-1
CDR3: CASSVEGGRVRNEQFF
DNA: TGTGCCAGCAGCGTAGAGGGAGGCAGGGTGCGAAATGAGCAGTTCTTC

size: .
V: TRBV19
D: TRBD2
length: 15
J: TRBJ2-3
CDR3: CASSFLPGTSATQYF
DNA: TGTGCCAGTAGTTTTCTACCCGGGACTAGCGCCACGCAGTATTTT

size: many
V: TRBV3-1
D: .
length: 17
J: TRBJ1-6
CDR3: CASSQEHRVSGNSPLHF
DNA: TGTGCCAGCAGCCAAGAACACAGGGTTTCTGGGAATTCACCCCTCCACTTT

size: many
V: TRBV18
D: TRBD1
length: 15
J: TRBJ2-1
CDR3: CASSPGQENYNEQFF
DNA: TGTGCCAGCTCACCGGGACAGGAAAATTACAATGAGCAGTTCTTC

size: .
V: TRBV14
D: .
length: 15
J: TRBJ2-7
CDR3: CASSQWDGTSYEQYF
DNA: TGTGCCAGCAGCCAATGGGACGGAACCTCCTACGAGCAGTACTTC

size: .
V: TRBV15
D: .
length: 11
J: TRBJ2-7
CDR3: CATGQNYEQYF
DNA: TGTGCCACCGGCCAAAACTACGAGCAGTACTTC

size: many
V: TRBV12-3/TRBV12-4
D: .
length: 14
J: TRBJ2-1
CDR3: CASSFFVGPNEQFF
DNA: TGTGCCAGCAGTTTCTTCGTAGGGCCTAATGAGCAGTTCTTC

size: many
V: TRBV12-3/TRBV12-4
D: TRBD1
length: 16
J: TRBJ2-5
CDR3: CASSWAGTGGGETQYF
DNA: TGTGCCAGCAGTTGGGCTGGGACAGGTGGAGGGGAGACCCAGTACTTC

size: many
V: TRBV6-1
D: .
length: 15
J: TRBJ2-1
CDR3: CASSERLAKNNEQFF
DNA: TGTGCCAGCAGTGAACGGCTAGCGAAAAACAATGAGCAGTTCTTC

size: .
V: TRBV25-1
D: TRBD2
length: 18
J: TRBJ2-3
CDR3: CASSGLAGGGWGTDTQYF
DNA: TGTGCCAGCAGTGGGCTAGCGGGAGGTGGCTGGGGCACAGATACGCAGTATTTT

size: .
V: TRBV14
D: TRBD1
length: 14
J: TRBJ1-1
CDR3: CASSQVRGYTEAFF
DNA: TGTGCCAGCAGCCAAGTCAGGGGGTACACTGAAGCTTTCTTT

size: many
V: TRBV3-1
D: TRBD1
length: 18
J: TRBJ1-2
CDR3: CASSQRILGTGASYGYTF
DNA: TGTGCCAGCAGCCAGAGAATACTTGGAACAGGGGCGTCCTATGGCTACACCTTC

size: few
V: TRBV6-1
D: .
length: 16
J: TRBJ1-4
CDR3: CASSTSRMGLNEKLFF
DNA: TGTGCCAGCAGCACCTCCAGGATGGGACTCAATGAAAAACTGTTTTTT

size: many
V: TRBV20-1
D: .
length: 10
J: TRBJ2-7
CDR3: CSARKYEQYF
DNA: TGCAGTGCTAGAAAATACGAGCAGTACTTC

size: many
V: TRBV5-5
D: .
length: 15
J: TRBJ2-7
CDR3: CASSSQSQGNYEQYF
DNA: TGTGCCAGCAGCTCCCAATCCCAGGGCAACTACGAGCAGTACTTC

size: .
V: TRBV4-3
D: .
length: 14
J: TRBJ1-1
CDR3: CASSRGTSSTEAFF
DNA: TGCGCCAGCAGCCGTGGGACGTCGTCGACTGAAGCTTTCTTT

size: .
V: TRBV3-1
D: .
length: 17
J: TRBJ2-1
CDR3: CASSQVSTSRVRNEQFF
DNA: TGTGCCAGCAGCCAAGTTTCCACTAGTAGGGTTCGCAATGAGCAGTTCTTC

size: few
V: TRBV13
D: .
length: 16
J: TRBJ1-3
CDR3: CASSFFQGTRGNTIYF
DNA: TGTGCCAGCAGCTTCTTCCAGGGCACGCGCGGAAACACCATATATTTT

size: many
V: TRBV28
D: TRBD2
length: 13
J: TRBJ2-1
CDR3: CASGAGGPNEQFF
DNA: TGTGCCAGCGGAGCGGGAGGGCCAAATGAGCAGTTCTTC

size: many
V: TRBV5-1
D: .
length: 15
J: TRBJ2-1
CDR3: CASSSQGWGPNEQFF
DNA: TGCGCCAGCAGCTCACAGGGTTGGGGGCCCAATGAGCAGTTCTTC

size: .
V: TRBV4-1
D: TRBD1
length: 16
J: TRBJ2-3
CDR3: CASSQEGTGATDTQYF
DNA: TGCGCCAGCAGCCAAGAAGGGACAGGAGCCACAGATACGCAGTATTTT

size: many
V: TRBV5-1
D: TRBD2
length: 16
J: TRBJ2-3
CDR3: CASSSRGLGEMDTQYF
DNA: TGCGCCAGCAGCAGCCGGGGACTAGGGGAGATGGATACGCAGTATTTT

size: few
V: TRBV12-3/TRBV12-4
D: .
length: 12
J: TRBJ2-7
CDR3: CASTSGYHEQYF
DNA: TGTGCCAGCACCTCGGGCTATCACGAGCAGTACTTC

size: few
V: TRBV20-1
D: .
length: 15
J: TRBJ1-6
CDR3: CSARSAGDYNSPLHF
DNA: TGCAGTGCTAGATCGGCAGGGGACTATAATTCACCCCTCCACTTT

size: few
V: TRBV7-8
D: .
length: 14
J: TRBJ1-2
CDR3: CASSPEEAFYGYTF
DNA: TGTGCCAGCAGCCCCGAAGAGGCCTTCTATGGCTACACCTTC

size: many
V: TRBV30
D: TRBD1
length: 17
J: TRBJ1-1
CDR3: CAWSVTGQNYRNTEAFF
DNA: TGTGCCTGGAGTGTAACGGGACAGAACTATCGGAACACTGAAGCTTTCTTT

size: many
V: TRBV7-2
D: .
length: 15
J: TRBJ2-7
CDR3: CASSSSGMISYEQYF
DNA: TGTGCCAGCAGCTCCTCCGGGATGATCTCCTACGAGCAGTACTTC

size: many
V: TRBV20-1
D: TRBD2
length: 12
J: TRBJ2-1
CDR3: CSAQGLNNEQFF
DNA: TGCAGTGCCCAGGGACTAAACAATGAGCAGTTCTTC

size: many
V: TRBV6-5
D: TRBD1
length: 14
J: TRBJ1-6
CDR3: CASSSTGDNSPLHF
DNA: TGTGCCAGCAGTTCGACAGGGGATAATTCACCCCTCCACTTT

size: .
V: TRBV15
D: .
length: 20
J: TRBJ1-5
CDR3: CATSRGVGYLAEKSNQPQHF
DNA: TGTGCCACCAGCAGAGGGGTTGGGTACCTCGCAGAGAAAAGCAATCAGCCCCAGCATTTT

size: .
V: TRBV5-1
D: .
length: 16
J: TRBJ2-2
CDR3: CASSLGATSGSGELFF
DNA: TGCGCCAGCAGCTTGGGGGCCACTAGTGGCTCCGGGGAGCTGTTTTTT